This T cell receptor (beta chain) was observed in a study of T cells in Graves' hyperthyroidism and ophthalmopathy. From RNA transcripts, TCR beta CDR3 regions were amplified. HTBI primers were the set used in a first-round RT-PCR of the TCR CDR3. MiXCR, applied by TCRdb to the multiplex PCR reads, yields one record per CDR3 protein. Of around 600,000 distinct CDR3 sequences listed, approximately 14% are singletons. CDR1 KGHDR and CDR2 SFDVKD come from the germline V gene. The CDR3 runs 13 residues. V was shortened by 0 bases and J by 0 bases, with 1 base between the two germline ends. PBMCs stemmed from approximately 9.1 ml fresh peripheral blood.

This receptor was obtained from a woman aged 25-40 years with Graves' hyperthyroidism. Sequencing was carried out using blood. V gene TRBV24-1 combines with J gene TRBJ2-5; D is uncertain. The DNA of the CDR3 is TGTGCCACCAGTGATTTGGACCAAGAGACCCAGTACTTC. This encodes CATSDLDQETQYF.